The rows below give T cell receptor beta chains drawn from one sample of a study of blood T cell repertoires in COVID-19. TCRdb's copy holds only in-frame clones and misses some; the assay was immunoSEQ multiplex PCR. The table lists over 130,000 clones, approximately 78% of them singletons. The sequenced material came from peripheral blood. These receptor sequences come from a woman aged 80 or over with acute or convalescent COVID-19. CDR3s include the opening cysteine and the closing phenylalanine or tryptophan. A D gene is named only where the DNA matches it firmly. Part of the rows lack a size; the others show once, few, many or a class for expanded clones.

>TRBV13|TRBD1|15|TRBJ1-6|once
TGTGCCAGCAGCCTTGGACAGGGGGCGAGTTCACCCCTCCACTTT
CASSLGQGASSPLHF
>TRBV11-2|NA|16|TRBJ1-1|NA
TGTGCCAGCAGCCCCCTAGGGAATCGGTGGGGGGCTGAAGCTTTCTTT
CASSPLGNRWGAEAFF
>TRBV2|TRBD2|17|TRBJ2-7|NA
TGTGCCAGCAGCCAAGGGACTAGCGGGAGATCTACCTACGAGCAGTACTTC
CASSQGTSGRSTYEQYF
>TRBV28|TRBD2|15|TRBJ2-7|NA
TGTGCCAGCAGTTTATATAGTTCGGGAGGCCACGAGCAGTACTTC
CASSLYSSGGHEQYF
>TRBV6-5|NA|13|TRBJ2-7|NA
TGTGCCAGCAGACGTGGCCTCTCCTACGAGCAGTACTTC
CASRRGLSYEQYF
>TRBV5-1|NA|14|TRBJ2-7|NA
TGCGCCAGCAGCTTGGACAGTAGAAACTACGAGCAGTACTTC
CASSLDSRNYEQYF
>TRBV9|NA|15|TRBJ2-1|NA
TGTGCCAGCAGCGACCGAGCGGAGATAAACAATGAGCAGTTCTTC
CASSDRAEINNEQFF
>TRBV29-1|TRBD1|13|TRBJ2-7|NA
TGCAGCGTTGGGACAGGGGGCCCCTACGAGCAGTACTTC
CSVGTGGPYEQYF
>TRBV4-1|TRBD2|16|TRBJ2-1|NA
TGCGCCAGCAGCCAAGCCTCAGCGGGAAGGAACAATGAGCAGTTCTTC
CASSQASAGRNNEQFF
>TRBV9|TRBD1|14|TRBJ1-6|NA
TGTGCCAGCAGCGTGGGACAGCATAATTCACCCCTCCACTTT
CASSVGQHNSPLHF
>TRBV27|NA|14|TRBJ1-1|NA
TGTGCCAGCAGTTTGAACAGGGCGAACACTGAAGCTTTCTTT
CASSLNRANTEAFF
>TRBV5-1|TRBD2|18|TRBJ2-1|NA
TGCGCCAGCAGCCTGGAGCTAGCGGGAGGACGACCCTACAATGAGCAGTTCTTC
CASSLELAGGRPYNEQFF
>TRBV19|NA|15|TRBJ1-1|NA
TGTGCCAGTAGTGTCAGACAGTACATGAACACTGAAGCTTTCTTT
CASSVRQYMNTEAFF
>TRBV29-1|TRBD1|15|TRBJ2-3|NA
TGCAGCGTTGACGGGGACAGGAGTCGGGCAGATACGCAGTATTTT
CSVDGDRSRADTQYF
>TRBV6-6|NA|15|TRBJ2-2|NA
TGTGCCAGCAGTCCACGCGCACTGAACACCGGGGAGCTGTTTTTT
CASSPRALNTGELFF
>TRBV10-3|TRBD2|14|TRBJ2-3|NA
TGTGCCATCAGAACTAGCGGAAACACAGATACGCAGTATTTT
CAIRTSGNTDTQYF
>TRBV9|NA|17|TRBJ2-1|NA
TGTGCCAGCAGCGCCCGGACAGTGGCCGGCCCCTACAATGAGCAGTTCTTC
CASSARTVAGPYNEQFF
>TRBV4-2|NA|15|TRBJ1-1|NA
TGTGCCAGCAGCCGGGTGGGAGAGGGGAACACTGAAGCTTTCTTT
CASSRVGEGNTEAFF
>TRBV5-5|NA|12|TRBJ1-1|NA
TGTGCCAGCAGCTTTTTTCTCACTGAAGCTTTCTTT
CASSFFLTEAFF
>TRBV5-1|TRBD2|15|TRBJ2-1|NA
TGCGCCAGCAGCTCCAAGCGGGAGGGCCTTGGTGAGCAGTTCTTC
CASSSKREGLGEQFF
>TRBV18|NA|17|TRBJ2-1|NA
TGTGCCAGCTCACCACTAGAACGACTAGGTGCACTCAATGAGCAGTTCTTC
CASSPLERLGALNEQFF
>TRBV19|TRBD1|14|TRBJ1-2|few
TGTGCCAGTAGTTGGGGACAGACATTCTATGGCTACACCTTC
CASSWGQTFYGYTF
>TRBV30|NA|13|TRBJ1-1|NA
TGTGCCTGGGGGGAGGGGTTGTACACTGAAGCTTTCTTT
CAWGEGLYTEAFF
>TRBV30|TRBD2|14|TRBJ2-7|once
TGTGCCTGGAGTGTAGGGAGGGTAGGGTACGAGCAGTACTTC
CAWSVGRVGYEQYF
>TRBV4-1|NA|14|TRBJ2-7|NA
TGCGCCAGCAGCCAAGCTCGGACTACATACGAGCAGTACTTC
CASSQARTTYEQYF
>TRBV2|NA|12|TRBJ2-1|NA
TGTGCCAGCAGTGCCGAGAGTAGTGAGCAGTTCTTC
CASSAESSEQFF
>TRBV30|NA|14|TRBJ2-5|NA
TGTGCCTGGAGCCCGGGAATTAATCAAGAGACCCAGTACTTC
CAWSPGINQETQYF
>TRBV4-1|NA|13|TRBJ2-7|NA
TGCGCCAGCAGCCAAGTCCCCACCTACGAGCAGTACTTC
CASSQVPTYEQYF
>TRBV5-4|TRBD1|15|TRBJ2-3|few
TGTGCCAGCAGCTCCTTTAGGACAGGGACAGATACGCAGTATTTT
CASSSFRTGTDTQYF
>TRBV3-1/TRBV3-2|NA|16|TRBJ1-3|NA
TGTGCCAGCAGCCAAGAGTCCCGTTACTCTGGAAACACCATATATTTT
CASSQESRYSGNTIYF
>TRBV24-1|TRBD1|15|TRBJ1-4|NA
TGTGCCACCAGTGCCGGGACAGCTAATGATGAAAAACTGTTTTTT
CATSAGTANDEKLFF
>TRBV3-1/TRBV3-2|TRBD1|15|TRBJ1-2|NA
TGTGCCAGCAGCCAAGAGGATGAGGGGGCGGGCGGCTACACCTTC
CASSQEDEGAGGYTF
>TRBV30|NA|12|TRBJ2-1|NA
TGTGCCTGGATTCAGGGGTACAATGAGCAGTTCTTC
CAWIQGYNEQFF
>TRBV18|NA|14|TRBJ2-7|NA
TGTGCCACGTCACGGGAGATGAGCTCCTACGAGCAGTACTTC
CATSREMSSYEQYF
>TRBV5-4|NA|12|TRBJ1-2|NA
TGTGCCAGCAGCATCGGGAGGAATGGCTACACCTTC
CASSIGRNGYTF
>TRBV5-1|NA|15|TRBJ1-2|NA
TGCGCCAGCAGCTTGGGGACAAACGCTAACTATGGCTACACCTTC
CASSLGTNANYGYTF
>TRBV7-9|NA|14|TRBJ1-4|NA
TGTGCCAGCAGCCTTACAAGGGGCTCTGAAAAACTGTTTTTT
CASSLTRGSEKLFF
>TRBV7-8|NA|14|TRBJ1-2|NA
TGTGCCAGCAGCTTGGGGGGGGCGGACTATGGCTACACCTTC
CASSLGGADYGYTF
>TRBV10-1|NA|14|TRBJ1-2|NA
TGCGCCAGCAGTCAAACAGGGTGGCCGAGTGGCTACACCTTC
CASSQTGWPSGYTF
>TRBV30|NA|13|TRBJ2-7|NA
TGTGCCTGGACCCCCCTTTTAACCTACGAGCAGTACTTC
CAWTPLLTYEQYF
>TRBV5-6|NA|14|TRBJ2-7|few
TGTGCCAGCAGCTTCGACAGCCGTAGTTACGAGCAGTACTTC
CASSFDSRSYEQYF
>TRBV7-9|NA|14|TRBJ1-6|NA
TGTGCCAGCAGCTCGACAGTCTATAATTCACCCCTCCACTTT
CASSSTVYNSPLHF
>TRBV11-2|TRBD1|17|TRBJ1-4|NA
TGTGCCAGCAGCCCGCGCCCCCTGGACAGGTCGGGCGGAAAACTGTTTTTT
CASSPRPLDRSGGKLFF
>TRBV5-8|NA|13|TRBJ1-1|NA
TGTGCCAGCAGCTTGGGCAGGCCGAGCGGAGCTTTCTTT
CASSLGRPSGAFF
>TRBV10-3|TRBD2|13|TRBJ2-7|NA
TGTGCCATCAGTGAGGGGAGGGACGACGAGCAGTACTTC
CAISEGRDDEQYF
>TRBV3-1/TRBV3-2|NA|14|TRBJ2-7|NA
TGTGCCAGCAGCCAACCGGGGGACCTTGTTAAGCAGTACTTC
CASSQPGDLVKQYF
>TRBV5-4|NA|15|TRBJ1-3|NA
TGTGCCAGCAGCTCCAGCGTGGGGCGAGGGGGCACCATATATTTT
CASSSSVGRGGTIYF
>TRBV28|TRBD2|15|TRBJ2-1|NA
TGTGCCAGCCGCGAGCGGGAGGGTTTCTACAATGAGCAGTTCTTC
CASREREGFYNEQFF
>TRBV9|TRBD1|14|TRBJ2-7|NA
TGTGCCAGCAGCGTAGAACAGGGGGCTTACGAGCAGTACTTC
CASSVEQGAYEQYF
>TRBV7-8|TRBD2|14|TRBJ2-5|few
TGTGCCAGCAGCTTAGTAGGGGAGGGAGAGACCCAGTACTTC
CASSLVGEGETQYF
>TRBV2|TRBD2|15|TRBJ2-7|NA
TGTGCCAGCATCGGACTAGATCGGCCTCTACGCGAGCAGTACTTC
CASIGLDRPLREQYF
>TRBV27|NA|16|TRBJ2-1|NA
TGTGCCAGCAGTTTCGGGGTCGGACGGGTTTACAATGAGCAGTTCTTC
CASSFGVGRVYNEQFF
>TRBV28|TRBD1|16|TRBJ2-4|NA
TGTGCCAGCAGTGGCGAACAGGGGTGGATCAAAAACATTCAGTACTTC
CASSGEQGWIKNIQYF